This T cell receptor beta chain is drawn from a study of cytomegalovirus exposure and HLA in healthy donors (dated by TCRdb to the late 2010s). About the investigation overall: According to a later analysis, one platform produced both the roughly 130 validation repertoires and the 666 repertoires of the first cohort. The study aimed to test whether cataloging public T cell receptors could reveal signatures of past pathogen exposure. Besides the first cohort of 550 to 750 subjects, a separate validation cohort made up of 90 to 150 different subjects was used. To predict cytomegalovirus infection status, the study combined high-throughput TCR immunosequencing, statistical association of individual TCRs with disease status, and machine learning.

V and J are truncated by 2 bases and 2 bases respectively, leaving an intervening sequence of 13 bases. The CDR3 numbers 15 residues from cysteine through phenylalanine. Solely the CDR3 DNA is kept, with 45 bases framed from the first base. Based on the germline V gene, the CDR1 and CDR2 sequences are MNHNS and SASEGT. Overall results and qualifications from the work: All 120 or so repertoires were used to score co-occurrence in the validation cohort in a later analysis, because that analysis had no HLA typing for the cohort. Three of the identified cytomegalovirus-associated TCR beta chains were confirmed in vitro to be specific for cytomegalovirus antigens. Most TCR sequences were observed very rarely across donors, whereas some public TCRs were present in many individuals. A total of 150 or so TCR beta chains were listed by the study as associated with cytomegalovirus. It was suggested by the authors that the approach could potentially be generalized to other disease states and immunological phenotypes. In a later analysis, TCRs clustered in the first cohort were found to also tend to co-occur in the roughly 130 validation repertoires, with 94% of cluster scores above 0. Cytomegalovirus status was reported to be diagnosed by the classifier with high specificity and sensitivity in both the original and validation cohorts.

In the case of this clone: It has no known antigen specificity. No quality values exist for individual bases; no much larger clone is one base distant.

Receptor libraries were prepared by the immunoSEQ multiplex PCR assay. As for the original processing: A statistical classification framework was developed to diagnose cytomegalovirus status using the catalog of TCR beta chain sequences. Imported from immuneACCESS, the table was reduced by TCRdb to in-frame sequences with V and J called. These copies leave out some clones; in studies compared against another copy, an unresolved V gene accounts for under half, and the cause of the remainder is not known. V and J calls and clone size are given by that table; D and trimming were obtained from the DNA. This sample lists around 150,000 clones; roughly 89% were detected once. The top ten clonotypes cover roughly 4.2% of the sample. The donors were included in the validation cohort of roughly 130 subjects, a group kept apart from the roughly 700-subject first cohort.

The rearranged chain carries TRBV6-1 and TRBJ2-7, and TRBD2 may be the D gene, going by 7 matching bases. The sample was PBMCs. This sequence originates from a man between 18 and 29 years old in good health and CMV-seropositive. The nucleotides are TGTGCCAGCAGTGAAAGCGGGACACTTCCCTACGAGCAGTACTTC. It is translated as CASSESGTLPYEQYF.